Listed below are T cell receptor beta chains from one sample, sequenced in a study of shared clonotypes between healthy human individuals. Generated by immunoSEQ multiplex PCR, the TCRdb table keeps only in-frame clones and is missing some. The repertoire holds about 1.9 million clones, with around 95% as singletons. Specimen: naive CD8+ T cells from PBMCs. These receptors were taken from a man younger than 35 in good health. Some clones in this sample may be carry-over from other donors' samples. CDR3s include the opening cysteine and the closing phenylalanine or tryptophan. D genes are given only for firm matches. Not every row has a clone size; where given, it reads once, few, many or a size class.

size	D	V	J	DNA	CDR3
NA	NA	TRBV4-3	TRBJ2-4	TGCGCCAGCAGCCAAGATGCGGGACAGTCCATTCAGTACTTC	CASSQDAGQSIQYF
NA	NA	TRBV2	TRBJ1-5	TGTGCCAGCAGTGTGGGGGGTAGCAATCAGCCCCAGCATTTT	CASSVGGSNQPQHF
once	TRBD2	TRBV5-1	TRBJ2-7	TGCGCCAGCAGCTTGGCCGGAATAGCGGGAGTCTACTACGAGCAGTACTTC	CASSLAGIAGVYYEQYF
NA	NA	TRBV6-6	TRBJ2-1	TGTGCCAGCAGTTACCCCCCCATGGAGCAGTTCTTC	CASSYPPMEQFF
once	NA	TRBV7-9	TRBJ2-1	TGTGCCAGCAGCTTTTATCAAGTATCCCCCTTCAATGAGCAGTTCTTC	CASSFYQVSPFNEQFF
NA	NA	TRBV21-1	TRBJ2-7	TGTGCCAGCAGCTCGGGACAGCCGAGCTCCTACGAGCAGTACTTC	CASSSGQPSSYEQYF
NA	TRBD1	TRBV6-1	TRBJ1-5	TGTGCCAGCAGTGATCGGACAGGGAGGGTGGGTCAGCCCCAGCATTTT	CASSDRTGRVGQPQHF
NA	NA	TRBV27	TRBJ2-5	TGTGCCAGCGGACAACTTATGTGGGGGTCGGAGACCCAGTACTTC	CASGQLMWGSETQYF
NA	TRBD1	TRBV27	TRBJ2-7	TGTGCCAGCAGTCTCAGGACAGGACTCTACGAGCAGTACTTC	CASSLRTGLYEQYF
NA	NA	TRBV29-1	TRBJ2-1	TGCAGCGTTGTTGGGGGGAGATACAATGAGCAGTTCTTC	CSVVGGRYNEQFF
NA	TRBD2	TRBV9	TRBJ2-1	TGTGCCAGCAGCTTACGCTCAACTAGCGGACTTGACAATGAGCAGTTCTTC	CASSLRSTSGLDNEQFF
once	NA	TRBV6-5	TRBJ2-3	TGTGCCAGCAGGCAGCGGTTTACAGATACGCAGTATTTT	CASRQRFTDTQYF
NA	TRBD2	TRBV4-1	TRBJ2-7	TGCGCCAGCAGCGAAGAGCCCAGGAGCGGGAGTTACGAGCAGTACTTC	CASSEEPRSGSYEQYF
NA	NA	TRBV27	TRBJ2-7	TGTGCCAGCAGTTTTTCCCCAAGAGCGGTTAACTACGAGCAGTACTTC	CASSFSPRAVNYEQYF
once	TRBD1	TRBV6-5	TRBJ2-5	TGTGCCAGCAGTCGTACCAGGGGGCGCGGCGAGACCCAGTACTTC	CASSRTRGRGETQYF
NA	NA	TRBV11-2	TRBJ2-6	TGTGCCAGCAGCTCCCGGGGGTCTGGGGCCAACGTCCTGACTTTC	CASSSRGSGANVLTF
NA	TRBD1	TRBV27	TRBJ2-3	TGTGCCAGCAGTTTTACAGGGGGCATAGATACGCAGTATTTT	CASSFTGGIDTQYF
NA	NA	TRBV15	TRBJ2-7	TGTGCCACCAGCAGAGATGGGGGTTACGAGCAGTACTTC	CATSRDGGYEQYF
NA	TRBD1	TRBV11-2	TRBJ1-1	TGTGCCAGCAGTCCGGACGGAGGGGGCGGTTATTACACTGAAGCTTTCTTT	CASSPDGGGGYYTEAFF
NA	NA	TRBV7-9	TRBJ1-3	TGTGCCAGCAGCCCCCGCGGGGTCTCTGGAAACACCATATATTTT	CASSPRGVSGNTIYF
once	NA	TRBV2	TRBJ2-5	TGTGCCAGCACAGACAGAGAAGAGACCCAGTACTTC	CASTDREETQYF
NA	NA	TRBV21-1	TRBJ2-3	TGTGCCAGCAGCTCTGACCGGGAAGGGTCTAGCACAGATACGCAGTATTTT	CASSSDREGSSTDTQYF